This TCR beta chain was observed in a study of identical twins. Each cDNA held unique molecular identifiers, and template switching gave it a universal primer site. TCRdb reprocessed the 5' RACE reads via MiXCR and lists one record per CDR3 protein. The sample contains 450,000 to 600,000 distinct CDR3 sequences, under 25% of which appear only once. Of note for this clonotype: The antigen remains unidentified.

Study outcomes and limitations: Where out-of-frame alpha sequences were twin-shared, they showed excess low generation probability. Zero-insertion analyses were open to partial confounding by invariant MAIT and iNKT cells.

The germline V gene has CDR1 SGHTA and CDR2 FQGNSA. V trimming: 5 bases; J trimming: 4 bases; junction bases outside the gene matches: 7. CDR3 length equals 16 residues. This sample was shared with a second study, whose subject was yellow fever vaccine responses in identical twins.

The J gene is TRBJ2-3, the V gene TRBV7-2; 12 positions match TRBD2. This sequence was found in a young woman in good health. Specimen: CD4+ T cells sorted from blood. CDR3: CASSIRLAGGPDTQYF. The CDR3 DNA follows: TGTGCCAGCAGCATCCGTCTAGCGGGGGGGCCAGATACGCAGTATTTT.